Sequencing of this T cell receptor beta chain was carried out in a study of vaccination and CD4 T cells after COVID-19. Overall study context: Median draw time for post-COVID samples was roughly 96 days post-diagnosis (range 35 to 161). Sampling that followed vaccination took place a median about 75 days after dose two, within a range of 14 to 241.

The Oncomine TCR Beta short-read assay was applied to DNA of cultured CD4+ T cells. It was cultured CD4+ T cells from which genomic DNA was extracted. Each CDR3 protein is one row after TCRdb ran MiXCR on the PCR reads. Altogether under 25,000 distinct CDR3 sequences are present, 44% being singletons, with the ten largest covering approximately 24%. Treatment described: approximately 11-day PBMC culture with coronavirus spike peptide pools or control peptides (ViraFEST assay). Before TCRs were sequenced, ViraFEST expanded antigen-specific T cells with peptide pools. This clonotype was seen only a few times. The antigen remains unidentified. The clonotype was recovered from a human donor who had recovered from COVID-19. The sequenced sample was CD4+ T cells from blood, cultured in vitro, obtained before SARS-CoV-2 vaccination.

The CDR3 is CASSPIPGVNQPQHF. CDR3 in DNA: TGTGCCAGCAGCCCTATCCCAGGGGTTAATCAGCCCCAGCATTTT. The chain carries TRBV28 and TRBJ1-5, with D possibly being TRBD1 (6 bases). The CDR3 has 15 residues. Germline lookup yields CDR1 MDHEN and CDR2 SYDVKM. Between the trimmed V and J ends, which lost 6 bases and 4 bases, there was a span of 16 bases. The variable domain in full, with the rest retrieved from reference TRBV28 and TRBJ1-5, is DVKVTQSSRYLVKRTGEKVFLECVQDMDHENMFWYRQDPGLGLRLIYFSYDVKMKEKGDIPEGYSVSREKKERFSLILESASTNQTSMYLCASSPIPGVNQPQHFGDGTRLSIL.